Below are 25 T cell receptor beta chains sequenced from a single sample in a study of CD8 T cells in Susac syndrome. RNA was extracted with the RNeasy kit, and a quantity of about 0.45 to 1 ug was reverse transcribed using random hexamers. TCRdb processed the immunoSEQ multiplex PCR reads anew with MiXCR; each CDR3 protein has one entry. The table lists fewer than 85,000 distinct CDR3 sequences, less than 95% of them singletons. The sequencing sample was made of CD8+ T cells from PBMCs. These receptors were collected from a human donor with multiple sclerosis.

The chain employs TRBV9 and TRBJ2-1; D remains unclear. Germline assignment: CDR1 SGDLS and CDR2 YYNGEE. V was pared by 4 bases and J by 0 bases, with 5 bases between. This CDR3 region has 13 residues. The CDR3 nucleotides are TGTGCCAGCAGCTCCCACTCCTACAATGAGCAGTTCTTC. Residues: CASSSHSYNEQFF.

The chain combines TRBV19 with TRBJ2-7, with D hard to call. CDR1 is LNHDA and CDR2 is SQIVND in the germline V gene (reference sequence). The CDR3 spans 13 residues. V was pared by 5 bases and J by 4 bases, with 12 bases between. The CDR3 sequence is CASSAAEAYEQYF. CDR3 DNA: TGTGCCAGTAGTGCAGCAGAGGCATACGAGCAGTACTTC. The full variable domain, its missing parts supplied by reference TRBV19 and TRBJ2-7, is DGGITQSPKYLFRKEGQNVTLSCEQNLNHDAMYWYRQDPGQGLRLIYYSQIVNDFQKGDIAEGYSVSREKKESFPLTVTSAQKNPTAFYLCASSAAEAYEQYFGPGTRLTVT.

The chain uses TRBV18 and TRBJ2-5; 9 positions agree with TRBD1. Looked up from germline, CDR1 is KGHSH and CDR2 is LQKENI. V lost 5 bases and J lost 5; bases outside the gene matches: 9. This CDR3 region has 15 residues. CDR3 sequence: CASSSDRGYTETQYF. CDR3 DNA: TGTGCCAGCTCATCCGACAGGGGGTACACGGAGACCCAGTACTTC.

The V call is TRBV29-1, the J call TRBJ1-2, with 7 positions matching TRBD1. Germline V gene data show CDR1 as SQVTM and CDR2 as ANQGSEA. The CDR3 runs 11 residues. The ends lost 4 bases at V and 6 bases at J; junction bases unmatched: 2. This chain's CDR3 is CSVAQGNGYTF. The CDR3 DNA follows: TGCAGCGTTGCACAGGGGAATGGCTACACCTTC.

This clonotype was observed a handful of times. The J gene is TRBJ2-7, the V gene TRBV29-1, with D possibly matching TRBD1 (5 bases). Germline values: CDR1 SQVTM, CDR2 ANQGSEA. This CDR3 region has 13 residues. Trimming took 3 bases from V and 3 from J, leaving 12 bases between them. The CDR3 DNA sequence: TGCAGCGTTGACATGGCAGGGAACTACGAGCAGTACTTC. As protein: CSVDMAGNYEQYF.

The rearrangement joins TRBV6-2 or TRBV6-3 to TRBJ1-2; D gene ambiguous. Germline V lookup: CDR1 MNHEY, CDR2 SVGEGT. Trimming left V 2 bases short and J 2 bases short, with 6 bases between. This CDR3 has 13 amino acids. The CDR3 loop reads CASSYLINYGYTF. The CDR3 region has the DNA TGTGCCAGCAGTTACCTGATAAACTATGGCTACACCTTC.

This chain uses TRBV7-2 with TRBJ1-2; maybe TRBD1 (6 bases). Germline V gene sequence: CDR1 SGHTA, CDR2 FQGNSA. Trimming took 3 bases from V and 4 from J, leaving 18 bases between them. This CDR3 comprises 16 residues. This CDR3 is CASSLYIGGSGYGYTF. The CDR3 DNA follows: TGTGCCAGCAGCTTGTATATAGGGGGAAGTGGCTATGGCTACACCTTC.

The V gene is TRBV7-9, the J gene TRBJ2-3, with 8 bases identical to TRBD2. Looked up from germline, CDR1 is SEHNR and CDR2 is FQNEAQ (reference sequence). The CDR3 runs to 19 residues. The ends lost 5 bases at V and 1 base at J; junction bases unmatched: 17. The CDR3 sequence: CASSPPLGIALAGTDTQYF. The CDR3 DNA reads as TGTGCCAGCAGCCCCCCCTTGGGGATCGCACTAGCGGGCACAGATACGCAGTATTTT. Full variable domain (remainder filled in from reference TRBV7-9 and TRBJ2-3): DTGVSQNPRHKITKRGQNVTFRCDPISEHNRLYWYRQTLGQGPEFLTYFQNEAQLEKSRLLSDRFSAERPKGSFSTLEIQRTEQGDSAMYLCASSPPLGIALAGTDTQYFGPGTRLTVL.

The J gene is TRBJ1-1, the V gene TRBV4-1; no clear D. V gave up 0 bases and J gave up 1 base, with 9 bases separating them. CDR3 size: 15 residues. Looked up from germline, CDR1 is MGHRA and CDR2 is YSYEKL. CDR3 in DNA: TGCGCCAGCAGCCAAGATCTCCCGGAGAACACTGAAGCTTTCTTT. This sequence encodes CASSQDLPENTEAFF.

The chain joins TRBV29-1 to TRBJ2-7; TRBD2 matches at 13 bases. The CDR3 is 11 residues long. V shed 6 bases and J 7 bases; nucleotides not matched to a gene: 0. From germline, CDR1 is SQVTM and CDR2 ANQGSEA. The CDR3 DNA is TGCAGCGTGGGACTAGCGGGAGAGCAGTACTTC. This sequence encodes CSVGLAGEQYF.

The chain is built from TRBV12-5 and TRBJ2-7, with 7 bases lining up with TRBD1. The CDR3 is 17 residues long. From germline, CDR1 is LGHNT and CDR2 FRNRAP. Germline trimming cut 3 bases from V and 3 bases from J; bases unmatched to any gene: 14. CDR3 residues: CASGFLLNRDRDYEQYF. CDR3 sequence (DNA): TGTGCTAGTGGTTTCCTTCTCAACCGAGACAGGGACTACGAGCAGTACTTC.

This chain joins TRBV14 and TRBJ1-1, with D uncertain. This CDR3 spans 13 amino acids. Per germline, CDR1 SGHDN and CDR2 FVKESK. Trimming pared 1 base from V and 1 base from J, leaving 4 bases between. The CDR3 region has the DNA TGTGCCAGCAGCCAAGTAGGGAACACTGAAGCTTTCTTT. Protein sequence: CASSQVGNTEAFF.

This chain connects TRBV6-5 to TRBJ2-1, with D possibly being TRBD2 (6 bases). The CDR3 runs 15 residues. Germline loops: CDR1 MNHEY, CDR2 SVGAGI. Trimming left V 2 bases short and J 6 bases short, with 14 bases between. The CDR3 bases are TGTGCCAGCAGTTACCTGGCGGGAAATTTCAATGAGCAGTTCTTC. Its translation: CASSYLAGNFNEQFF.

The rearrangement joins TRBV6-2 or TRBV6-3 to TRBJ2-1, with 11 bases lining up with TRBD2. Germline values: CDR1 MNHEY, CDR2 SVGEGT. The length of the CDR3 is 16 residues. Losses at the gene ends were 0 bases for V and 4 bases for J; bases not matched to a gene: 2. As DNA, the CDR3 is TGTGCCAGCAGTTACTCCCGGACTAGCGGGTACAATGAGCAGTTCTTC. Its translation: CASSYSRTSGYNEQFF.

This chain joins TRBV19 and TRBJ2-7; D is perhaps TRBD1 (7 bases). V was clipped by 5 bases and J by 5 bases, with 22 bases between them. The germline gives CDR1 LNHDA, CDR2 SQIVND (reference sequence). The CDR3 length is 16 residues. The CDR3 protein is CASSPDQGGSRDEQYF. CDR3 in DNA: TGTGCCAGTAGTCCGGACCAGGGGGGCTCCCGAGACGAGCAGTACTTC.

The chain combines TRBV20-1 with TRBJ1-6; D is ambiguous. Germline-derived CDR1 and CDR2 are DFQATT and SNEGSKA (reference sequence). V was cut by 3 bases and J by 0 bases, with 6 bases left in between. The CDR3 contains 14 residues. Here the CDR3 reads CSARDPSYNSPLHF. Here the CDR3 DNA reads TGCAGTGCTAGGGATCCCTCCTATAATTCACCCCTCCACTTT.

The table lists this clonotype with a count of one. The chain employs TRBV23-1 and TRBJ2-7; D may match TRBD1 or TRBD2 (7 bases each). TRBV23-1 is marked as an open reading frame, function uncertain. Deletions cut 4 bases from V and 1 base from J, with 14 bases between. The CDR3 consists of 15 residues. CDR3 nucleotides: TGCGCCAGCAGTCCCCGGGGGGACAGATCCTACGAGCAGTACTTC. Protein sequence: CASSPRGDRSYEQYF.

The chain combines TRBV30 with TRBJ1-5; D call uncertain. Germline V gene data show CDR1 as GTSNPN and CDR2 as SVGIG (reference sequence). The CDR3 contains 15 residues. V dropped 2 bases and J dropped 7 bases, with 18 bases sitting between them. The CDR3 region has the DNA TGTGCCTGGAGTAGGGAAGGTCAGCTTGGACAGCCCCAGCATTTT. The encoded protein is CAWSREGQLGQPQHF.

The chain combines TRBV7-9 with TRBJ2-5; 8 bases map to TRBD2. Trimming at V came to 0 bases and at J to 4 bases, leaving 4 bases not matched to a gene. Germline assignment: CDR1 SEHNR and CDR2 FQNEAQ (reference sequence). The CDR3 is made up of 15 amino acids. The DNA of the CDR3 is TGTGCCAGCAGCTTAGCTAGCGGGGAGTTAGAGACCCAGTACTTC. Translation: CASSLASGELETQYF.

CDR3 sequence reads: CASSQGTGTYEQYF. Written as DNA, the CDR3 is TGCGCCAGCAGTCAAGGGACAGGGACCTACGAGCAGTACTTC. The chain combines TRBV23-1 with TRBJ2-7; 9 bases are a match to TRBD1. TRBV23-1 is an ORF, and what it does is uncertain. The CDR3 has 14 amino acids. V trimming: 2 bases; J trimming: 2 bases; junction bases outside the gene matches: 1.

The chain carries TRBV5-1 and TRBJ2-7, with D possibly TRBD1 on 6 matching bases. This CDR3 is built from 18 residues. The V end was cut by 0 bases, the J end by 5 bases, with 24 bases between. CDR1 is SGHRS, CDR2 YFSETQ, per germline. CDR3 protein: CASSLAPGTSSFADEQYF. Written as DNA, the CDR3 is TGCGCCAGCAGCTTGGCCCCCGGGACAAGTAGCTTTGCGGACGAGCAGTACTTC.

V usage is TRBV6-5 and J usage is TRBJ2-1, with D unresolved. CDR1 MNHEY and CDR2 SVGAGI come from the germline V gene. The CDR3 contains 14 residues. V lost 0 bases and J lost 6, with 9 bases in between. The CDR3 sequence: CASSYSSQGNEQFF. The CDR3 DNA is TGTGCCAGCAGTTACTCCAGCCAAGGCAATGAGCAGTTCTTC.

In nucleotides, the CDR3 is TGTGCCAGCAGCTTAGGGAAGGGGACCGGTAAAGAGACCCAGTACTTC. This translates into CASSLGKGTGKETQYF. The gene calls are TRBV7-7 and TRBJ2-5; D is possibly TRBD1 or TRBD2 (5 bases each). Trimming took off 1 base at V and 3 bases at J, with 15 bases between the two ends. Germline lookup yields CDR1 SSHAT and CDR2 FNYEAQ (reference sequence). This CDR3 comprises 16 residues.

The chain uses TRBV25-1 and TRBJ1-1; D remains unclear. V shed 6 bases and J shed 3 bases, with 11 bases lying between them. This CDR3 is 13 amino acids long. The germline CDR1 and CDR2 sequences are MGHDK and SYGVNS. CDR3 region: CASSWGGDTEAFF. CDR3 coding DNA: TGTGCCAGCAGCTGGGGAGGAGACACTGAAGCTTTCTTT.

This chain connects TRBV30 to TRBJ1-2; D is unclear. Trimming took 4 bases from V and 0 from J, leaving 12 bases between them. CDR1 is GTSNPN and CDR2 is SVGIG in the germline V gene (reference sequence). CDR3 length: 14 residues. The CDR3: CAWISWEANYGYTF. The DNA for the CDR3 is TGTGCCTGGATAAGTTGGGAGGCTAACTATGGCTACACCTTC. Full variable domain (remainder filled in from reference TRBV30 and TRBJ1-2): SQTIHQWPATLVQPVGSPLSLECTVEGTSNPNLYWYRQAAGRGLQLLFYSVGIGQISSEVPQNLSASRPQDRQFILSSKKLLLSDSGFYLCAWISWEANYGYTFGSGTRLTVV.